One and the same sample provided the 30 T cell receptor beta chains below, sequenced in a study of PD-1 blockade in classical Hodgkin lymphoma. Only in-frame clones appear in the TCRdb table, and some are missing; sequencing was by immunoSEQ multiplex PCR. The sample lists 35,000 to 50,000 clones, 76% occurring once. There was relapse after autologous stem cell transplantation in every patient, and there was variation in brentuximab vedotin exposure. Here the sequenced sample was peripheral blood mononuclear cells (PBMCs), taken at baseline. The receptor set was obtained from a human donor with classical Hodgkin lymphoma.

This clone came up once. V usage is TRBV13 and J usage is TRBJ2-3; D tentatively fits TRBD1 or TRBD2 (5 bases each). Germline V CDR1 and CDR2: PRHDT, FYEKMQ (reference sequence). The length of the CDR3 is 11 residues. Trimming cost V 5 bases and J 6 bases, with 6 bases left between them. The CDR3 loop reads CASSEGDTQYF. CDR3 coding DNA: TGTGCCAGCAGCGAGGGGGATACGCAGTATTTT.

This chain connects TRBV7-8 to TRBJ1-3, with D possibly TRBD1 on 5 matching bases. Trimming removed 5 bases at V and 2 bases at J, with 10 bases between. The length of the CDR3 is 14 residues. Germline values: CDR1 SGHVS, CDR2 FQNEAQ. CDR3 nucleotides: TGTGCCAGCAGCCCCAGGGTGACTGGAAACACCATATATTTT. It yields the protein CASSPRVTGNTIYF.

The rearrangement links TRBV30 to TRBJ2-1; 12 bases align to TRBD2. The V and J ends lost 7 bases and 3 bases, in that order; junction bases with no gene match: 7. Germline CDR1 reads GTSNPN; CDR2 reads SVGIG (reference sequence). The CDR3 is made up of 15 amino acids. CDR3 nucleotides: TGTGCCTTCCCGACTAGCGGGAGTGGCTACAATGAGCAGTTCTTC. It specifies CAFPTSGSGYNEQFF. Full variable domain (outside the CDR3, taken from reference TRBV30 and TRBJ2-1): SQTIHQWPATLVQPVGSPLSLECTVEGTSNPNLYWYRQAAGRGLQLLFYSVGIGQISSEVPQNLSASRPQDRQFILSSKKLLLSDSGFYLCAFPTSGSGYNEQFFGPGTRLTVL.

The CDR3 DNA follows: TGTGCCAGCCTAGTCAAGGGATACTATGGCTACACCTTC. It encodes CASLVKGYYGYTF. This sequence joins TRBV28 and TRBJ1-2; D gene unclear. Trimming pared 8 bases from V and 3 bases from J, leaving 13 bases between. The germline V gene encodes CDR1 MDHEN and CDR2 SYDVKM. The CDR3 totals 13 residues.

This clone was seen more than once but under ten times. The chain's CDR3 is CASSIGTGRNQPQHF. The DNA for the CDR3 is TGTGCCAGTAGTATAGGAACAGGGCGCAATCAGCCCCAGCATTTT. The chain has TRBV19 and TRBJ1-5, with a weak D call TRBD1 (6 bases). Germline CDR1 and CDR2: LNHDA and SQIVND (reference sequence). Trimming took off 1 base at V and 2 bases at J, with 9 bases between the two ends. CDR3 length: 15 amino acids.

The gene calls are TRBV6-6 and TRBJ2-7; maybe TRBD2 (6 bases). The CDR3 loop spans 15 amino acids. Germline CDR1 is MNHNY and CDR2 is SVGAGI (reference sequence). Deletions cut 0 bases from V and 3 bases from J, with 12 bases between. The CDR3 is CASSYSTTGGYEQYF. CDR3 in DNA: TGTGCCAGCAGTTACTCGACCACCGGGGGCTACGAGCAGTACTTC.

The chain uses TRBV30 and TRBJ2-7; TRBD2 matches at 14 bases. V lost 6 bases, J lost 4 bases, and 14 bases stayed unmatched. Germline CDR1 reads GTSNPN; CDR2 reads SVGIG (reference sequence). This CDR3 spans 17 amino acids. CDR3 sequence: CACLITGTSGRRYEQYF. DNA for the CDR3: TGTGCCTGCCTGATTACCGGGACTAGCGGGAGACGGTACGAGCAGTACTTC.

The chain joins TRBV5-5 to TRBJ2-5; D may correspond to TRBD1 or TRBD2 (5 bases each). The germline V gene encodes CDR1 SGHKS and CDR2 YYEKEE (reference sequence). The CDR3 extends over 15 amino acids. V lost 0 bases, J lost 4 bases, and 13 bases lay in between. The CDR3 region has the DNA TGTGCCAGCAGCTTGGGTACGGGGCTAGGAGAGACCCAGTACTTC. This translates into CASSLGTGLGETQYF.

The genes are TRBV7-9 and TRBJ2-1, with TRBD2 matching 15 bases. Germline V lookup: CDR1 SEHNR, CDR2 FQNEAQ (reference sequence). Unmatched junction bases numbered 3, after V lost 0 bases and J lost 9 bases. This CDR3 contains 16 residues. CDR3 in DNA: TGTGCCAGCAGCTTAGCGGGACTAGCGGGAGGAAGTGAGCAGTTCTTC. Its protein product is CASSLAGLAGGSEQFF.

This chain joins TRBV4-1 and TRBJ2-2; D might be TRBD1 or TRBD2, each matching 5 bases. Looked up from germline, CDR1 is MGHRA and CDR2 is YSYEKL. Trimming took 4 bases from V and 6 from J, leaving 12 bases between them. The CDR3 runs 14 residues. Written as DNA, the CDR3 is TGCGCCAGCAGCCCGGGACCGTGGGCCGGGGAGCTGTTTTTT. It specifies CASSPGPWAGELFF.

V is TRBV5-8 and J is TRBJ1-1; D gene unclear. CDR3 length: 14 amino acids. Per the germline V gene, CDR1 is SGHTS and CDR2 is YDEGEE. Trimming removed 2 bases from V and 4 bases from J, with 12 bases in between. The CDR3 region is CASSFLRNPTEAFF. The CDR3 bases are TGTGCCAGCAGCTTCCTCAGAAACCCCACTGAAGCTTTCTTT. Using reference TRBV5-8 and TRBJ1-1 for the parts outside the CDR3, the full variable domain is EAGVTQSPTHLIKTRGQQATLRCSPISGHTSVYWYQQALGLGLQFLLWYDEGEERNRGNFPPRFSGRQFPNYSSELNVNALELEDSALYLCASSFLRNPTEAFFGQGTRLTVV.

The chain joins TRBV5-1 to TRBJ1-1; 8 bases line up with TRBD1. This CDR3 is 14 amino acids long. After removal of 3 bases from V and 6 bases from J, the junction contained 7 bases not matched to a gene. Germline V gene lookup returns CDR1 SGHRS and CDR2 YFSETQ. CDR3 coding DNA: TGCGCCAGCAGCTGGCGGACAGGGTCCTCTGAAGCTTTCTTT. This sequence encodes CASSWRTGSSEAFF.

V usage is TRBV19 and J usage is TRBJ1-2; unclear D gene. CDR1 is LNHDA, CDR2 SQIVND, per germline (reference sequence). V dropped 5 bases and J dropped 5 bases, with 12 bases sitting between them. The CDR3 spans 13 residues. The DNA of the CDR3 is TGTGCCAGTAGTCCGTCCACGGTGTATGGCTACACCTTC. It codes for CASSPSTVYGYTF.

The rearrangement uses TRBV6-5 and TRBJ2-2; D not resolved. The CDR3 totals 14 residues. Germline assignment: CDR1 MNHEY and CDR2 SVGAGI. V gave up 5 bases and J gave up 4 bases, with 11 bases separating them. The CDR3 loop is CASSGPMGTGELFF. CDR3 nucleotides: TGTGCCAGCAGTGGGCCTATGGGCACCGGGGAGCTGTTTTTT.

This clone occurred a few times. The chain employs TRBV19 and TRBJ2-7; 7 nucleotides agree with TRBD1. Germline lookup yields CDR1 LNHDA and CDR2 SQIVND (reference sequence). Trimming cost V 3 bases and J 1 base; bases outside gene matches: 6. CDR3 size: 15 residues. The CDR3 region is CASSIRGQQSYEQYF. CDR3 coding DNA: TGTGCCAGTAGTATTAGGGGACAGCAATCCTACGAGCAGTACTTC.

The rearrangement links TRBV4-1 to TRBJ2-6; D ambiguous. The V end was cut by 4 bases, the J end by 4 bases, with 8 bases between. Germline V gene lookup returns CDR1 MGHRA and CDR2 YSYEKL. The CDR3 consists of 14 residues. The CDR3 protein is CASSPPYGANVLTF. The CDR3 DNA is TGCGCCAGCAGCCCTCCCTACGGGGCCAACGTCCTGACTTTC.

This clone has a handful of counts. The genes are TRBV29-1 and TRBJ1-4, with a tentative D call TRBD1 (6 bases). Trimming took 4 bases from V and 8 from J, leaving 17 bases between them. This CDR3 has 14 amino acids. Germline values: CDR1 SQVTM, CDR2 ANQGSEA. CDR3 DNA: TGCAGCGTTGCGGTACAGGGAGGAGGCGAAAAACTGTTTTTT. Its protein product is CSVAVQGGGEKLFF.

The rearrangement uses TRBV5-5 and TRBJ2-7, with 9 bases matching TRBD2. This CDR3 has 14 residues. Germline V CDR1 and CDR2: SGHKS, YYEKEE (reference sequence). J lost 0 bases, V lost 5 bases, and 3 bases had no gene match. CDR3 protein: CASRWTSDSYEQYF. CDR3 nucleotide sequence: TGTGCCAGCAGGTGGACTAGCGACTCCTACGAGCAGTACTTC.

The chain joins TRBV21-1 to TRBJ1-2. TRBV21-1 is described as a pseudogene. The CDR3 totals 13 residues. The CDR3 bases are TGTGCCAGCAGCATTGAGGGTGCCGATGGCTACACCTTC. Translation: CASSIEGADGYTF.

V usage is TRBV27 and J usage is TRBJ1-4; D gene unclear. CDR3 size: 15 residues. V lost 2 bases and J 7 bases, leaving 14 bases between the germline ends. Germline V gives CDR1 MNHEY, CDR2 SMNVEV (reference sequence). As DNA, the CDR3 is TGTGCCAGCAGTTTAAAGGGCAGGATTGGTGAAAAACTGTTTTTT. The encoded protein is CASSLKGRIGEKLFF.

The chain has TRBV23-1 and TRBJ2-3; D perhaps matches TRBD1 (6 bases). TRBV23-1 is identified as an open reading frame with a role that is uncertain. Trimming left V 9 bases short and J 0 bases short, with 10 bases between. The CDR3 contains 13 residues. The chain's CDR3 is CASNRASTDTQYF. The CDR3 nucleotides read TGCGCCAGTAACAGGGCCAGCACAGATACGCAGTATTTT.

The gene calls are TRBV7-2 and TRBJ2-1; TRBD2 matches at 9 bases. With 1 base clipped from V and 6 bases from J, the junction kept 1 base outside the gene matches. Germline values: CDR1 SGHTA, CDR2 FQGNSA. CDR3 length equals 14 residues. CDR3 bases: TGTGCCAGCAGCTTAGGACTAGCGGTCAATGAGCAGTTCTTC. Its translation is CASSLGLAVNEQFF.

The genes are TRBV27 and TRBJ1-3, with 7 bases fitting TRBD1. The V and J ends lost 7 bases and 5 bases, in that order; junction bases with no gene match: 17. Germline V CDR1 and CDR2: MNHEY, SMNVEV (reference sequence). The CDR3 has 17 residues. As DNA, the CDR3 is TGTGCCAGCACCACAGACAGGGTTTCATTGTCGAGAAACACCATATATTTT. Its translation: CASTTDRVSLSRNTIYF.

V gene TRBV6-6 combines with J gene TRBJ1-1; D perhaps matches TRBD1 (6 bases). With 2 bases removed from V and 3 bases from J, the gap between germline ends came to 10 bases. Germline values: CDR1 MNHNY, CDR2 SVGAGI (reference sequence). This CDR3 has 14 residues. DNA for the CDR3: TGTGCCAGCAGTTACGGCAGGGGAGACACTGAAGCTTTCTTT. It encodes CASSYGRGDTEAFF.

The CDR3 DNA reads TGTGCCAGCAGTCTCGGACGGCCCTATGGCTACACCTTC. It is translated as CASSLGRPYGYTF. The chain employs TRBV28 and TRBJ1-2, with no clear D. The CDR3 is made up of 13 amino acids. Looked up from germline, CDR1 is MDHEN and CDR2 is SYDVKM. Trimming shortened V by 5 bases and J by 4 bases, and 11 bases separated the two germline ends.

This clone was seen a single time. This rearrangement joins TRBV7-2 to TRBJ2-5; D gene unclear. The end of the DNA fits TRBJ2-7 better, so the J call may be wrong. The V gene's germline CDR1 is SGHTA and CDR2 FQGNSA. This CDR3 region has 12 residues. CDR3 in amino acids: CASSSSSYEQYF. The CDR3 nucleotides read TGTGCCAGCAGCTCGAGCTCCTACGAGCAGTACTTC.

V usage is TRBV28 and J usage is TRBJ2-2, with 11 bases aligning to TRBD2. The germline gives CDR1 MDHEN, CDR2 SYDVKM. Unmatched junction bases numbered 9, after V lost 8 bases and J lost 7 bases. CDR3 length: 15 amino acids. CDR3 sequence (DNA): TGTGCCAGCTTCTCTAGCGGGAGGAGAGGCGGGGAGCTGTTTTTT. This sequence encodes CASFSSGRRGGELFF.

This clone was detected only once. The chain recombines TRBV7-8 with TRBJ2-7; D ambiguous. Germline V gives CDR1 SGHVS, CDR2 FQNEAQ. The V end lost 3 bases, the J end lost 2 bases, and 8 bases lay between the germline ends. CDR3 length: 13 residues. CDR3 in DNA: TGTGCCAGCAGCTTGGGCAGAGCCTACGAGCAGTACTTC. It translates to CASSLGRAYEQYF.

CDR3 sequence (DNA): TGTGCCAGCAGCTGGTCTAGCGGGGGGCAAGAGACCCAGTACTTC. Its protein product is CASSWSSGGQETQYF. The chain carries TRBV14 and TRBJ2-5; the match to TRBD2 covers 11 bases. The CDR3 length is 15 residues. V was pared by 5 bases and J by 2 bases, with 4 bases of the junction left unmatched. The germline V gene encodes CDR1 SGHDN and CDR2 FVKESK.

This clone was detected only a few times. For the CDR3, the DNA is TGTGCCAGTAGTCAAAACAGGAATCAGCCCCAGCATTTT. Protein sequence: CASSQNRNQPQHF. The rearrangement links TRBV19 to TRBJ1-5; maybe TRBD1 (5 bases). Trimming stripped 5 bases from V and 4 bases from J, with 9 bases between. The length of the CDR3 is 13 residues. The germline CDR1 and CDR2 sequences are LNHDA and SQIVND (reference sequence).